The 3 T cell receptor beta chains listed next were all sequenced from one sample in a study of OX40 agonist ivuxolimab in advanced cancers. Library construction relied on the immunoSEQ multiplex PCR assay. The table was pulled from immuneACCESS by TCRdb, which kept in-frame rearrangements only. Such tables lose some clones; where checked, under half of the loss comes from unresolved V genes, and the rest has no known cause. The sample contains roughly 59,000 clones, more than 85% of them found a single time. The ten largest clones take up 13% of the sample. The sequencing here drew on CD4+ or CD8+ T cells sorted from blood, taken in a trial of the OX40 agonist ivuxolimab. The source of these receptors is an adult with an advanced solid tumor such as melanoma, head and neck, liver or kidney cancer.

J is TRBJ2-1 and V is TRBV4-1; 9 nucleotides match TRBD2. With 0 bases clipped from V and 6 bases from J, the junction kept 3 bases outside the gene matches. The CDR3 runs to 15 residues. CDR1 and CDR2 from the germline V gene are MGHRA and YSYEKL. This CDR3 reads CASSQDPREGNEQFF. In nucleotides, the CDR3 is TGCGCCAGCAGCCAAGATCCGCGGGAGGGCAATGAGCAGTTCTTC.

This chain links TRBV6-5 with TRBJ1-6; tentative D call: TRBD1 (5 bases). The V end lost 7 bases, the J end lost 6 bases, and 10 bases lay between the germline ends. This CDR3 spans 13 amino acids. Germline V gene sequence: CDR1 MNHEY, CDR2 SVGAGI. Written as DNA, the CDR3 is TGTGCCAGCACACGGGGGAGTAATTCACCCCTCCACTTT. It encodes CASTRGSNSPLHF.

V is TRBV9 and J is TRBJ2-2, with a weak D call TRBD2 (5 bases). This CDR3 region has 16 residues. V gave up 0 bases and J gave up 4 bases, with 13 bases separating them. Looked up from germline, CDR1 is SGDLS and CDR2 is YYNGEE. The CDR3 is CASSVATGILTGELFF. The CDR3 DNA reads TGTGCCAGCAGCGTAGCCACCGGGATTCTCACCGGGGAGCTGTTTTTT.